This T cell receptor (beta chain) was documented in a study of response to subunit inactivated influenza vaccine. A few counts support this clonotype. The antigen remains undetermined. TCRdb used MiXCR to reprocess the RT-PCR reads, holding one entry per CDR3 protein. The sample includes 800,000 or so distinct CDR3 sequences, 21% of them seen just once. Study findings and constraints: Few new T cells, the authors suggested, are recruited by each seasonal influenza vaccination.

This sample comprised PBMCs from blood, obtained about 5 days after vaccination. The receptor comes from a man aged 50-59 years who received an inactivated influenza vaccine.

The CDR3 reads CSARVGGYNEQFF. CDR3 nucleotides: TGCAGTGCCCGGGTTGGGGGTTACAATGAGCAGTTCTTC. The chain links TRBV20-1 to TRBJ2-1; the D gene could be TRBD1 or TRBD2 (5 bases each). The CDR3 contains 13 residues. Between the trimmed V and J ends, which lost 6 bases and 4 bases, there was a span of 13 bases. Germline V gene data show CDR1 as DFQATT and CDR2 as SNEGSKA (reference sequence).